One sample yielded the 8 T cell receptor beta chains listed below, sequenced in a study of OX40 agonist ivuxolimab in advanced cancers. The repertoire was sequenced with immunoSEQ multiplex PCR; TCRdb's copy has only in-frame clones and lacks some. Of 50,000 to 70,000 clones in the sample, approximately 81% were seen once. Sequencing used CD4+ or CD8+ T cells sorted from blood, obtained in a trial of the OX40 agonist ivuxolimab. These receptors came from an adult with an advanced solid tumor such as melanoma, head and neck, liver or kidney cancer.

The rearrangement joins TRBV7-3 to TRBJ1-1, with a tentative D call TRBD1 (5 bases). CDR1 and CDR2 from the germline V gene are SGHTA and FQGTGA. The CDR3 contains 17 residues. Trimming removed 2 bases at V and 6 bases at J, with 22 bases between. The chain's CDR3 is CASSLEGRGPIPPEAFF. The CDR3 DNA reads TGTGCCAGCAGCTTAGAGGGGCGGGGACCTATCCCTCCTGAAGCTTTCTTT.

This clone was seen once. The V call is TRBV28, the J call TRBJ1-6; D not resolved. V gave up 7 bases and J gave up 6 bases, with 16 bases separating them. CDR1 and CDR2 from the germline V gene are MDHEN and SYDVKM. This CDR3 spans 15 amino acids. CDR3 coding DNA: TGTGCCAGCATACACACTAAGGTTGCTAATTCACCCCTCCACTTT. Protein product: CASIHTKVANSPLHF.

V is TRBV28 and J is TRBJ2-5, with D perhaps TRBD1 or TRBD2 (5 bases each). CDR3 length: 15 residues. V gave up 4 bases and J gave up 0 bases, with 12 bases separating them. The V gene's germline CDR1 is MDHEN and CDR2 SYDVKM. CDR3 nucleotide sequence: TGTGCCAGCAGTTGGGGGTCGTCGTACCAAGAGACCCAGTACTTC. Protein: CASSWGSSYQETQYF. The complete variable domain, with remaining parts taken from reference TRBV28 and TRBJ2-5, reads DVKVTQSSRYLVKRTGEKVFLECVQDMDHENMFWYRQDPGLGLRLIYFSYDVKMKEKGDIPEGYSVSREKKERFSLILESASTNQTSMYLCASSWGSSYQETQYFGPGTRLLVL.

This chain connects TRBV4-1 to TRBJ2-5; either TRBD1 or TRBD2 may supply D (5 bases each). With 3 bases removed from V and 3 bases from J, the gap between germline ends came to 11 bases. In germline, CDR1 is MGHRA, CDR2 YSYEKL. The CDR3 has 14 amino acids. The DNA of the CDR3 is TGCGCCAGCAGCCACGCCGGGACGGAAGAGACCCAGTACTTC. This translates into CASSHAGTEETQYF.

This clone was picked up one time. The rearrangement joins TRBV19 to TRBJ2-1; 16 positions agree with TRBD2. Germline V gene data show CDR1 as LNHDA and CDR2 as SQIVND (reference sequence). The ends lost 0 bases at V and 7 bases at J; junction bases unmatched: 9. The CDR3 sequence is 19 residues long. The CDR3 spells CASSIEGLAGGPATNEQFF. CDR3 bases: TGTGCCAGTAGTATAGAGGGACTAGCGGGAGGGCCCGCCACGAATGAGCAGTTCTTC.

The genes are TRBV27 and TRBJ1-2; no clear D gene. Trimming shortened V by 1 base and J by 4 bases, and 16 bases separated the two germline ends. Germline values: CDR1 MNHEY, CDR2 SMNVEV (reference sequence). The CDR3 length is 16 residues. The CDR3 region is CASSLYPSLGFYGYTF. The DNA of the CDR3 is TGTGCCAGCAGTTTATACCCCTCACTCGGATTCTATGGCTACACCTTC.

The chain combines TRBV2 with TRBJ2-2; no clear D. The CDR3 is made up of 11 amino acids. Germline CDR1 reads SNHLY; CDR2 reads FYNNEI. V was cut by 8 bases and J by 8 bases, with 9 bases left in between. CDR3 sequence: CASQNVGELFF. The CDR3 DNA reads as TGTGCCAGCCAGAACGTGGGGGAGCTGTTTTTT.

The chain employs TRBV5-6 and TRBJ1-5, with D uncertain. The CDR3 contains 15 residues. V lost 2 bases to trimming and J lost 0 bases, with 9 bases between them. CDR1 and CDR2 from the germline V gene are SGHDT and YYEEEE. The chain's CDR3 is CASSFERHSNQPQHF. The CDR3 bases are TGTGCCAGCAGCTTCGAACGCCATAGCAATCAGCCCCAGCATTTT.